These 31 T cell receptor beta chains share one sample of origin, sequenced in a study of T cells in Graves' hyperthyroidism and ophthalmopathy. RNA transcripts were the template for amplifying TCR beta CDR3 regions. The HTBI primer set drove a first-round RT-PCR of the TCR CDR3. TCRdb processed the multiplex PCR reads anew with MiXCR; each CDR3 protein has one entry. The sample yields about 500,000 distinct CDR3 sequences, approximately 15% seen once. The sequenced material came from blood. Source of these receptors: a woman aged 18-29 years with Graves' hyperthyroidism.

This clonotype was found many times. The chain joins TRBV6-1 to TRBJ2-7; 7 bases align to TRBD1. The germline gives CDR1 MNHNS, CDR2 SASEGT. CDR3 length: 13 residues. Losses at the gene ends were 7 bases for V and 4 bases for J; bases not matched to a gene: 7. The CDR3 sequence is CASMDRTAYEQYF. CDR3 bases: TGTGCCAGCATGGACAGGACGGCGTACGAGCAGTACTTC.

In this sample, this clonotype turned up many times. The J gene is TRBJ1-2, the V gene TRBV6-1, with D possibly matching TRBD1 (6 bases). CDR1 is MNHNS, CDR2 SASEGT, per germline. The CDR3 sequence is 15 residues long. Trimming left V 0 bases short and J 4 bases short, with 12 bases between. The DNA of the CDR3 is TGTGCCAGCAGTGAAGCCAACAGGGTGGGCTATGGCTACACCTTC. It codes for CASSEANRVGYGYTF.

The sample holds many counts of this clonotype. This chain links TRBV27 with TRBJ1-2, with 9 bases matching TRBD1. With 3 bases clipped from V and 1 base from J, the junction kept 6 bases outside the gene matches. This CDR3 is 16 amino acids long. Germline CDR1 is MNHEY and CDR2 is SMNVEV (reference sequence). CDR3 DNA: TGTGCCAGCAGTTTCTCCCGACAGGGGGATAACTATGGCTACACCTTC. Protein sequence: CASSFSRQGDNYGYTF.

In this sample, this clonotype turned up many times. The chain links TRBV9 to TRBJ2-5, with 8 bases matching TRBD1. The CDR3 runs 13 residues. CDR1 SGDLS and CDR2 YYNGEE come from the germline V gene. Trimming removed 4 bases from V and 5 bases from J; junction bases left unmatched: 4. In DNA form, the CDR3 reads TGTGCCAGCAGCCTCCGGACAGGGGAGACCCAGTACTTC. Protein: CASSLRTGETQYF. Based on the CDR3 plus reference TRBV9 and TRBJ2-5, the full variable domain is DSGVTQTPKHLITATGQRVTLRCSPRSGDLSVYWYQQSLDQGLQFLIQYYNGEERAKGNILERFSAQQFPDLHSELNLSSLELGDSALYFCASSLRTGETQYFGPGTRLLVL.

This clonotype was recorded many times. The CDR3 region is CASSRDRLWPGANVLTF. For the CDR3, the DNA is TGTGCCAGTAGTAGGGACAGGCTCTGGCCTGGGGCCAACGTCCTGACTTTC. V and J are TRBV19 and TRBJ2-6, with TRBD1 matching over 8 bases. Germline V gene lookup returns CDR1 LNHDA and CDR2 SQIVND (reference sequence). V dropped 4 bases and J dropped 2; count of bases not matched to a gene: 7. This CDR3 contains 17 residues.

The chain carries TRBV19 and TRBJ2-7; TRBD2 matches at 12 bases. The V segment lost 0 bases and the J segment 6 bases; nucleotides outside the gene matches: 6. CDR1 is LNHDA and CDR2 is SQIVND in the germline V gene (reference sequence). This CDR3 has 16 residues. CDR3 residues: CASSIDPLAGGAEQYF. The CDR3 DNA reads as TGTGCCAGTAGTATAGATCCGCTAGCGGGAGGGGCCGAGCAGTACTTC.

The chain employs TRBV6-5 and TRBJ1-6; 7 nucleotides match TRBD1. J was trimmed by 7 bases and V by 4 bases; bases with no gene match: 7. Germline lookup yields CDR1 MNHEY and CDR2 SVGAGI. The CDR3 contains 15 residues. For the CDR3, the DNA is TGTGCCAGCAGTTGGGCCGGGACAGCCAATTCACCCCTCCACTTT. The encoded protein is CASSWAGTANSPLHF.

This clonotype has at least ten counts. The chain employs TRBV7-2 and TRBJ2-4; 7 bases map to TRBD1. The V segment lost 5 bases and the J segment 9 bases; nucleotides outside the gene matches: 7. The germline gives CDR1 SGHTA, CDR2 FQGNSA. The CDR3 extends over 13 amino acids. The CDR3: CASSPSTGFIQYF. The CDR3 coding sequence is TGTGCCAGCAGCCCCTCGACAGGGTTCATTCAGTACTTC.

The rearrangement joins TRBV6-1 to TRBJ1-5, with D maybe TRBD1 (5 bases). Germline V lookup: CDR1 MNHNS, CDR2 SASEGT. V lost 6 bases to trimming and J lost 6 bases, with 12 bases between them. The CDR3 totals 13 residues. CDR3 sequence (DNA): TGTGCCAGCAGCCCGGGGGGGTCTCAGCCCCAGCATTTT. This codes for CASSPGGSQPQHF.

The sample holds many counts of this clonotype. CDR3 bases: TGTGCCAGCAGTTGGGTAGGCCTGCAGGCAGATACGCAGTATTTT. Protein: CASSWVGLQADTQYF. V usage is TRBV12-3 or TRBV12-4 and J usage is TRBJ2-3; no clear D. V dropped 4 bases and J dropped 4 bases, with 15 bases sitting between them. This CDR3 region has 15 residues.

This clonotype was detected many times. V and J are TRBV19 and TRBJ1-3; 7 bases match TRBD1. Trimming at V came to 8 bases and at J to 2 bases, leaving 15 bases not matched to a gene. Per the germline V gene, CDR1 is LNHDA and CDR2 is SQIVND (reference sequence). There are 17 residues in the CDR3. CDR3 loop: CASRRDRSILTGNTIYF. The CDR3 nucleotides are TGTGCCAGTCGGCGGGACAGATCGATTCTAACTGGAAACACCATATATTTT.

This clonotype was found a few times. This chain connects TRBV24-1 to TRBJ1-1; no reliable D call. The germline V and J ends were trimmed by 6 bases and 12 bases, with 10 bases remaining between them. Per germline, CDR1 KGHDR and CDR2 SFDVKD. This CDR3 region has 10 residues. CDR3 nucleotide sequence: TGTGCCACCAGTCTGGGCGAACCTTTCTTT. It yields the protein CATSLGEPFF.

This clonotype was picked up many times. The rearrangement links TRBV10-2 to TRBJ1-1, with D perhaps TRBD1 (5 bases). CDR3 length equals 13 residues. The germline V gene encodes CDR1 WSHSY and CDR2 SAAADI. V lost 5 bases, J lost 3 bases, and 10 bases lay in between. The CDR3, as DNA: TGCGCCAGCAGTACCCAGGGCGACACTGAAGCTTTCTTT. Amino acid sequence: CASSTQGDTEAFF.

This clonotype was observed many times. The chain joins TRBV11-1 to TRBJ2-1, with a possible D match to TRBD2 (6 bases). Deletions cut 0 bases from V and 8 bases from J, with 17 bases between. Germline values: CDR1 SGHAT, CDR2 FQDESV (reference sequence). The CDR3 has 16 amino acids. CDR3 DNA: TGTGCCAGCAGCTTAGCGCTCGGGAGCCTAAGAGATGAGCAGTTCTTC. Its translation is CASSLALGSLRDEQFF.

The rearrangement links TRBV12-3 or TRBV12-4 to TRBJ2-3; 9 bases align to TRBD2. The CDR3 has 16 amino acids. J lost 1 base, V lost 10 bases, and 12 bases had no gene match. The CDR3 DNA follows: TGTGCCACCCTCGGAGGGGCTAGCGGGGGCACAGATACGCAGTATTTT. Translation: CATLGGASGGTDTQYF.

This clonotype came up a few times. The gene calls are TRBV19 and TRBJ1-2; no definite D call. This CDR3 is built from 13 residues. Deletions cut 6 bases from V and 4 bases from J, with 12 bases between. Germline V gene sequence: CDR1 LNHDA, CDR2 SQIVND (reference sequence). As DNA, the CDR3 is TGTGCCAGTAGAACACATAGCAGCTATGGCTACACCTTC. Translating gives CASRTHSSYGYTF.

This clonotype appeared a few times. CDR3: CASGARLAGQETQYF. The CDR3 bases are TGTGCTAGTGGTGCCCGACTAGCGGGGCAAGAGACCCAGTACTTC. This chain uses TRBV12-5 with TRBJ2-5, with TRBD2 matching over 11 bases. Germline V gene sequence: CDR1 LGHNT, CDR2 FRNRAP. The CDR3 loop spans 15 amino acids. The J segment lost 2 bases and the V segment lost 5 bases, leaving 4 bases of the junction unmatched.

This clonotype was detected many times. The chain joins TRBV12-3 or TRBV12-4 to TRBJ2-1, with no clear D. CDR3 length equals 16 residues. Trimming left V 5 bases short and J 0 bases short, with 14 bases between. For the CDR3, the DNA is TGTGCCAGCAGTCCCTCAAGGCGGAGCTCCTACAATGAGCAGTTCTTC. It encodes CASSPSRRSSYNEQFF.

The CDR3 DNA is TGTGCCAGCAGCTCCATCCCAGCAGGGCAAAACACTGAAGCTTTCTTT. This translates into CASSSIPAGQNTEAFF. This sequence joins TRBV3-1 and TRBJ1-1, with D possibly being TRBD1 (5 bases). Germline V lookup: CDR1 LGHDT, CDR2 YNNKEL (reference sequence). V was cut by 5 bases and J by 2 bases, with 18 bases left in between. There are 16 residues in the CDR3. Full variable domain (rest looked up from reference TRBV3-1 and TRBJ1-1): DTAVSQTPKYLVTQMGNDKSIKCEQNLGHDTMYWYKQDSKKFLKIMFSYNNKELIINETVPNRFSPKSPDKAHLNLHINSLELGDSAVYFCASSSIPAGQNTEAFFGQGTRLTVV.

This clonotype was observed many times. The chain carries TRBV12-3 or TRBV12-4 and TRBJ2-1; 8 bases agree with TRBD2. The CDR3 consists of 15 residues. J lost 7 bases, V lost 6 bases, and 11 bases had no gene match. The CDR3 DNA follows: TGTGCCAGCAGCCCAAGGGCGGGAGGCTTGAATGAGCAGTTCTTC. Residues: CASSPRAGGLNEQFF.

The V and J genes are TRBV6-2 or TRBV6-3 and TRBJ2-2; no definite D call. V was trimmed by 6 bases and J by 4 bases, leaving 12 bases between them. Germline V CDR1 and CDR2: MNHEY, SVGEGT. This CDR3 has 14 residues. CDR3 nucleotides: TGTGCCAGCAGCCCCTACTCCGGCACCGGGGAGCTGTTTTTT. It encodes CASSPYSGTGELFF.

This clonotype was observed a few times. The V and J genes are TRBV5-1 and TRBJ2-5; 8 bases line up with TRBD1. V was pared by 3 bases and J by 5 bases, with 6 bases of the junction left unmatched. CDR1 is SGHRS and CDR2 is YFSETQ in the germline V gene. CDR3 length: 14 amino acids. CDR3: CASSWQGDRETQYF. In nucleotides, the CDR3 is TGCGCCAGCAGCTGGCAAGGGGACAGGGAGACCCAGTACTTC.

V is TRBV11-3 and J is TRBJ2-5, with a tentative D call TRBD2 (6 bases). V was clipped by 1 base and J by 4 bases, with 10 bases between them. The CDR3 is 14 amino acids. Germline V gene sequence: CDR1 SGHNT, CDR2 YENEEA. The CDR3 DNA follows: TGTGCCAGCAGCTTAGGGGACTCCGCAGAGACCCAGTACTTC. Translated: CASSLGDSAETQYF.

This clonotype was recorded a few times. The genes are TRBV29-1 and TRBJ1-5; the D gene is possibly TRBD1 (6 bases). Germline values: CDR1 SQVTM, CDR2 ANQGSEA. The germline V and J ends were trimmed by 6 bases and 3 bases, with 9 bases remaining between them. The CDR3 has 12 residues. The CDR3 spells CSVRDNNQPQHF. CDR3 sequence (DNA): TGCAGCGTCCGGGACAACAATCAGCCCCAGCATTTT.

CDR3 coding DNA: TGTGCCAGCAGCTTAGACTCCTGGCGGGGTGGCTATGGCTACACCTTC. Its protein product is CASSLDSWRGGYGYTF. The chain has TRBV7-9 and TRBJ1-2; no reliable D call. Between the trimmed V and J ends, which lost 1 base and 4 bases, there was a span of 16 bases. Per the germline V gene, CDR1 is SEHNR and CDR2 is FQNEAQ (reference sequence). This CDR3 is built from 16 residues.

This chain links TRBV4-1 with TRBJ1-4; D not certain. Trimming cost V 3 bases and J 4 bases, with 9 bases left between them. This CDR3 has 14 residues. Germline CDR1 is MGHRA and CDR2 is YSYEKL. The CDR3 here is CASSQEPYNEKLFF. CDR3 in DNA: TGCGCCAGCAGCCAGGAGCCCTATAATGAAAAACTGTTTTTT.

This clonotype was recorded many times. The CDR3 DNA sequence: TGTGCCAGCAGTTACAAGCCGACAGATACGCAGTATTTT. Its translation is CASSYKPTDTQYF. V is TRBV6-5 and J is TRBJ2-3; no clear D gene. Germline CDR1 reads MNHEY; CDR2 reads SVGAGI. The CDR3 contains 13 residues. V lost 2 bases and J 3 bases, leaving 6 bases between the germline ends.

For this clonotype: Just one base apart from a much larger clone, this may be a read error. The chain has TRBV5-1 and TRBJ2-2, with TRBD2 as a possible D gene (6 bases). Germline values: CDR1 SGHRS, CDR2 YFSETQ. The CDR3 sequence is 15 residues long. CDR3 in amino acids: CASSVGGTNTGELYF. CDR3 sequence (DNA): TGCGCCAGCAGCGTAGGAGGGACCAACACCGGGGAGCTGTATTTT.

At least ten counts were recorded for this clonotype. The V and J genes are TRBV12-3 or TRBV12-4 and TRBJ2-1; the match to TRBD2 covers 9 bases. With 0 bases clipped from V and 4 bases from J, the junction kept 7 bases outside the gene matches. The CDR3 runs to 17 residues. The CDR3 region is CASSLALFSGGYNEQFF. In DNA, the CDR3 is TGTGCCAGCAGTTTAGCGCTATTCAGCGGGGGGTACAATGAGCAGTTCTTC.

The chain couples TRBV19 to TRBJ2-3; no definite D call. The CDR3 spans 17 residues. Per germline, CDR1 LNHDA and CDR2 SQIVND (reference sequence). V dropped 1 base and J dropped 1 base, with 15 bases sitting between them. This CDR3 is CASSIVRGSTGTDTQYF. The CDR3 nucleotides are TGTGCCAGTAGTATAGTTAGAGGCTCCACGGGCACAGATACGCAGTATTTT.

The chain joins TRBV5-1 to TRBJ1-6; unclear D gene. CDR3 size: 15 residues. Germline CDR1 SGHRS, CDR2 YFSETQ. V was clipped by 0 bases and J by 6 bases, with 10 bases between them. The CDR3 sequence: CASSLGQESNSPLHF. CDR3 coding DNA: TGCGCCAGCAGCTTGGGGCAGGAGAGTAATTCACCCCTCCACTTT.